One sample yielded the 18 T cell receptor beta chains listed below, sequenced in a study of beta chain features in type 1 diabetes. The authors reverse transcribed all of the isolated RNA, so sequencing captured expressed TCRB transcripts. Profiling relied on immunoSEQ multiplex PCR, and the TCRdb table lists in-frame clones only, not all of them. The table shows over 500,000 clones, with 15% to 19% occurring only once. Material for sequencing was naive CD4+ T cells from blood. The receptors originated from a man younger than 30 in good health.

The rearrangement uses TRBV7-9 and TRBJ2-7; a possible D gene is TRBD1 (5 bases). The CDR3 sequence is 14 residues long. Germline loops: CDR1 SEHNR, CDR2 FQNEAQ (reference sequence). V lost 2 bases and J lost 5, with 13 bases in between. The CDR3, as DNA: TGTGCCAGCAGCTTAAGACAGCAAGTCCACGAGCAGTACTTC. Translated, it gives CASSLRQQVHEQYF.

This clone was picked up a small number of times. This chain joins TRBV29-1 and TRBJ2-3; D remains unclear. CDR1 is SQVTM and CDR2 is ANQGSEA in the germline V gene. Trimming removed 3 bases from V and 2 bases from J, with 6 bases in between. CDR3 size: 12 residues. CDR3 DNA: TGCAGCGTTGATACGGACACAGATACGCAGTATTTT. Protein: CSVDTDTDTQYF.

This chain joins TRBV30 and TRBJ1-5; 9 bases fit TRBD1. This CDR3 has 16 amino acids. Trimming removed 2 bases from V and 10 bases from J; junction bases left unmatched: 15. CDR1 is GTSNPN and CDR2 is SVGIG in the germline V gene (reference sequence). CDR3 DNA sequence: TGTGCCTGGAGTACCGGCGGGACAGGGTTAATCAAACCCCAGCATTTT. Translating it yields CAWSTGGTGLIKPQHF.

The gene calls are TRBV16 and TRBJ2-5, with 8 bases fitting TRBD1. V dropped 1 base and J dropped 5; count of bases not matched to a gene: 9. The CDR3 contains 16 residues. Germline loops: CDR1 KGHSY, CDR2 FQNENV. CDR3 region: CASSQFLAGGQETQYF. Written as DNA, the CDR3 is TGTGCCAGCAGCCAATTTTTGGCAGGGGGCCAGGAGACCCAGTACTTC.

This clone was seen a handful of times. This chain uses TRBV29-1 with TRBJ2-1; D may be TRBD1 or TRBD2 (5 bases each). The CDR3 sequence is 15 residues long. V was clipped by 5 bases and J by 7 bases, with 21 bases between them. The germline CDR1 and CDR2 sequences are SQVTM and ANQGSEA. The CDR3 is CSVHGAPRRGNEQFF. For the CDR3, the DNA is TGCAGCGTTCACGGGGCTCCACGAAGAGGGAATGAGCAGTTCTTC.

This clone was seen a few times. The V and J genes are TRBV19 and TRBJ1-2; no clear D. The CDR3 sequence is 16 residues long. Germline CDR1 and CDR2: LNHDA and SQIVND (reference sequence). V gave up 7 bases and J gave up 2 bases, with 20 bases separating them. The CDR3 reads CASNSLVGSRNYGYTF. The CDR3 bases are TGTGCCAGTAATTCCTTAGTGGGATCCAGAAACTATGGCTACACCTTC.

This clone was counted between two and nine times. This sequence joins TRBV7-2 and TRBJ2-3, with D possibly being TRBD2 (5 bases). The germline CDR1 and CDR2 sequences are SGHTA and FQGNSA. This CDR3 contains 15 residues. V was shortened by 1 base and J by 2 bases, with 10 bases between the two germline ends. CDR3 protein: CASSLVALNTDTQYF. For the CDR3, the DNA is TGTGCCAGCAGCTTAGTAGCGTTGAACACAGATACGCAGTATTTT.

This clone came up a few times. The V call is TRBV7-2, the J call TRBJ2-7, with TRBD1 as a possible D gene (6 bases). The germline CDR1 and CDR2 sequences are SGHTA and FQGNSA. The CDR3 length is 14 residues. V lost 6 bases to trimming and J lost 2 bases, with 14 bases between them. The CDR3 coding sequence is TGTGCCAGCAGGCGTGCCAGGGGAACCTACGAGCAGTACTTC. Its protein is CASRRARGTYEQYF.

The chain combines TRBV5-1 with TRBJ2-7; D ambiguous. The germline CDR1 and CDR2 sequences are SGHRS and YFSETQ. V was cut by 3 bases and J by 2 bases, with 6 bases left in between. CDR3 length equals 12 residues. CDR3 nucleotide sequence: TGCGCCAGCAGCTCGGCGGCCTACGAGCAGTACTTC. Translation gives CASSSAAYEQYF. Filled out from reference TRBV5-1 and TRBJ2-7, the complete variable domain reads KAGVTQTPRYLIKTRGQQVTLSCSPISGHRSVSWYQQTPGQGLQFLFEYFSETQRNKGNFPGRFSGRQFSNSRSEMNVSTLELGDSALYLCASSSAAYEQYFGPGTRLTVT.

This clone was recorded a few times. The rearrangement links TRBV10-3 to TRBJ2-7; TRBD2 is a possible D gene (5 bases). The germline gives CDR1 ENHRY, CDR2 SYGVKD. Trimming shortened V by 11 bases and J by 0 bases, and 14 bases separated the two germline ends. This CDR3 contains 13 residues. CDR3: CAARRESSYEQYF. The CDR3 DNA is TGTGCCGCCCGACGGGAAAGCTCCTACGAGCAGTACTTC.

The chain joins TRBV6-6 to TRBJ2-7, with 9 bases identical to TRBD1. Germline lookup yields CDR1 MNHNY and CDR2 SVGAGI (reference sequence). Losses at the gene ends were 2 bases for V and 2 bases for J; bases not matched to a gene: 1. The CDR3 is made up of 14 amino acids. This chain's CDR3 is CASSYGTGTYEQYF. CDR3 nucleotides: TGTGCCAGCAGTTACGGGACAGGGACCTACGAGCAGTACTTC.

There are a few counts of this clone. This chain joins TRBV29-1 and TRBJ2-7; 9 bases are shared with TRBD2. The germline CDR1 and CDR2 sequences are SQVTM and ANQGSEA. J lost 2 bases, V lost 0 bases, and 5 bases had no gene match. This CDR3 spans 15 amino acids. The CDR3 here is CSVEDQQRGAYEQYF. The CDR3 DNA reads TGCAGCGTTGAAGATCAGCAGCGGGGGGCCTACGAGCAGTACTTC.

This clone showed up just a few times. The J gene is TRBJ2-7, the V gene TRBV7-8, with D perhaps matching TRBD2 (6 bases). The CDR3 is made up of 16 amino acids. The germline V and J ends were trimmed by 5 bases and 5 bases, with 22 bases remaining between them. Per the germline V gene, CDR1 is SGHVS and CDR2 is FQNEAQ. The CDR3 is CASSPLGLSLYDEQYF. In nucleotides, the CDR3 is TGTGCCAGCAGCCCTCTGGGACTCTCCCTCTATGACGAGCAGTACTTC.

This clone has more than one count but fewer than ten. This sample includes further DNA sequences coding for the same CDR3. The chain carries TRBV15 and TRBJ1-5; D call uncertain. Germline-derived CDR1 and CDR2 are LNHNV and YYDKDF (reference sequence). V lost 1 base to trimming and J lost 7 bases, with 11 bases between them. The CDR3 is 14 amino acids. The CDR3 DNA follows: TGTGCCACCAGCAGAGGGGGAGGTTCGCAGCCCCAGCATTTT. Residues: CATSRGGGSQPQHF.

J is TRBJ1-3 and V is TRBV23-1; 7 nucleotides match TRBD1. TRBV23-1 is recorded as an ORF, its role being uncertain. Trimming removed 5 bases from V and 0 bases from J; junction bases left unmatched: 4. The CDR3 has 15 residues. CDR3 in DNA: TGCGCCAGCAGTATAGGGACAGTCTCTGGAAACACCATATATTTT. Its translation is CASSIGTVSGNTIYF.

The V and J genes are TRBV28 and TRBJ2-3, with a possible D match to TRBD2 (5 bases). Germline V gives CDR1 MDHEN, CDR2 SYDVKM. The V end was cut by 7 bases, the J end by 0 bases, with 14 bases between. This CDR3 has 15 residues. The CDR3 region has the DNA TGTGCCAGCATCCTGAGGGTTTTTAGCACAGATACGCAGTATTTT. Its translation is CASILRVFSTDTQYF.

This clone was counted only a few times. Other DNA sequences in this specimen translate into the identical CDR3. The V gene is TRBV18, the J gene TRBJ1-1; 11 bases are shared with TRBD1. The germline CDR1 and CDR2 sequences are KGHSH and LQKENI. The J segment lost 4 bases and the V segment lost 3 bases, leaving 1 base of the junction unmatched. The CDR3 totals 14 residues. The CDR3 here is CASSPGTGGTEAFF. The CDR3 nucleotides read TGTGCCAGCTCACCCGGGACAGGGGGCACTGAAGCTTTCTTT.

This clone occurred a few times. The chain uses TRBV28 and TRBJ1-4, with a tentative D call TRBD1 (5 bases). The V end was cut by 7 bases, the J end by 5 bases, with 14 bases between. Per germline, CDR1 MDHEN and CDR2 SYDVKM. CDR3 length: 14 amino acids. In nucleotides, the CDR3 is TGTGCCAGCACCCCTTACGGGGGGAATGAAAAACTGTTTTTT. Its protein product is CASTPYGGNEKLFF.